This entry lists 20 T cell receptor beta chains sequenced from one sample in a study of blood T cell repertoires in COVID-19. Measured with immunoSEQ multiplex PCR; TCRdb has only the in-frame clones, and not every one. The sample records around 94,000 clones, approximately 86% being singletons. The sample comprised peripheral blood. The receptor set was obtained from a man older than 75 with acute or convalescent COVID-19.

The J gene is TRBJ2-1, the V gene TRBV5-6, with 8 nucleotides matching TRBD2. From germline, CDR1 is SGHDT and CDR2 YYEEEE. CDR3 size: 14 residues. V gave up 4 bases and J gave up 11 bases; unmatched junction bases: 11. For the CDR3, the DNA is TGTGCCAGCAGCCCGGGAGGGCCCATTTCGAAGCAGTTCTTC. Encoded protein: CASSPGGPISKQFF.

The chain recombines TRBV19 with TRBJ1-1; D uncertain. Between the trimmed V and J ends, which lost 7 bases and 4 bases, there was a span of 13 bases. The CDR3 sequence is 13 residues long. CDR1 and CDR2 from the germline V gene are LNHDA and SQIVND (reference sequence). The CDR3 here is CASTGRASTEAFF. Written as DNA, the CDR3 is TGTGCCAGTACTGGAAGAGCGAGCACTGAAGCTTTCTTT.

This clone occurred a few times. The chain is built from TRBV2 and TRBJ1-6, with a possible D match to TRBD1 (5 bases). Per the germline V gene, CDR1 is SNHLY and CDR2 is FYNNEI. The CDR3 covers 14 residues. With 8 bases removed from V and 18 bases from J, the gap between germline ends came to 26 bases. The CDR3 protein is CASRPDTRSLWYHF. DNA of the CDR3: TGTGCCAGCCGACCGGACACCCGATCGTTGTGGTACCACTTT. The whole variable domain, remainder taken from reference TRBV2 and TRBJ1-6, is EPEVTQTPSHQVTQMGQEVILRCVPISNHLYFYWYRQILGQKVEFLVSFYNNEISEKSEIFDDQFSVERPDGSNFTLKIRSTKLEDSAMYFCASRPDTRSLWYHFGNGTRLTVT.

The chain joins TRBV5-6 to TRBJ1-4, with 9 nucleotides matching TRBD1. The CDR3 has 16 amino acids. J lost 4 bases, V lost 4 bases, and 8 bases had no gene match. The germline gives CDR1 SGHDT, CDR2 YYEEEE. CDR3 DNA: TGTGCCAGCAGCCCCCAACTGACAGGGGGTAATGAAAAACTGTTTTTT. Its protein is CASSPQLTGGNEKLFF.

This chain uses TRBV5-6 with TRBJ2-7; 10 bases agree with TRBD2. The V gene end was trimmed by 3 bases and the J gene end by 4 bases; junction bases not matched to a gene: 1. The germline CDR1 and CDR2 sequences are SGHDT and YYEEEE. There are 13 residues in the CDR3. CDR3 amino acids: CASSSTSGYEQYF. The CDR3 bases are TGTGCCAGCAGCTCGACTAGCGGGTACGAGCAGTACTTC.

The chain couples TRBV18 to TRBJ1-2; unclear D gene. Germline CDR1 KGHSH, CDR2 LQKENI. Trimming left V 2 bases short and J 0 bases short, with 4 bases between. There are 13 residues in the CDR3. In DNA, the CDR3 is TGTGCCAGCTCACCATCGGCTAACTATGGCTACACCTTC. Translating it yields CASSPSANYGYTF. Full variable domain (outside the CDR3, taken from reference TRBV18 and TRBJ1-2): NAGVMQNPRHLVRRRGQEARLRCSPMKGHSHVYWYRQLPEEGLKFMVYLQKENIIDESGMPKERFSAEFPKEGPSILRIQQVVRGDSAAYFCASSPSANYGYTFGSGTRLTVV.

The V and J genes are TRBV6-2 or TRBV6-3 and TRBJ1-2; D unclear. Germline V CDR1 and CDR2: MNHEY, SVGEGT. The CDR3 is 12 residues long. V was cut by 4 bases and J by 8 bases, with 11 bases left in between. Here the CDR3 DNA reads TGTGCCAGCAGTTCCAACCGGCGGGGCTACACCTTC. This sequence encodes CASSSNRRGYTF.

The chain links TRBV19 to TRBJ1-2, with TRBD1 matching over 10 bases. Germline CDR1 and CDR2: LNHDA and SQIVND (reference sequence). The CDR3 spans 16 residues. V trimming: 5 bases; J trimming: 1 base; junction bases outside the gene matches: 7. CDR3: CASSPLGDRGNYGYTF. The CDR3 DNA sequence: TGTGCCAGTAGTCCCCTAGGGGACAGGGGTAACTATGGCTACACCTTC.

The rearrangement joins TRBV6-5 to TRBJ2-2; D perhaps matches TRBD2 (6 bases). Germline V gene lookup returns CDR1 MNHEY and CDR2 SVGAGI. The CDR3 runs to 15 residues. V lost 5 bases, J lost 8 bases, and 18 bases lay in between. CDR3 amino acids: CASSREAVRSGELFF. Written as DNA, the CDR3 is TGTGCCAGCAGTAGGGAGGCTGTTCGGTCTGGGGAGCTGTTTTTT.

CDR3 sequence reads: CASSLLQGQETQYF. The CDR3 DNA is TGTGCCAGCAGCTTACTCCAGGGCCAAGAGACCCAGTACTTC. J is TRBJ2-5 and V is TRBV5-8; perhaps TRBD1 as D (5 bases). Germline CDR1 is SGHTS and CDR2 is YDEGEE. The CDR3 loop spans 14 amino acids. V dropped 2 bases and J dropped 1 base, with 9 bases sitting between them.

This chain uses TRBV28 with TRBJ2-1, with TRBD2 as a possible D gene (5 bases). The CDR3 is made up of 16 amino acids. CDR1 is MDHEN, CDR2 SYDVKM, per germline. Trimming stripped 2 bases from V and 3 bases from J, with 14 bases between. This CDR3 is CASSLAKRTYYNEQFF. Here the CDR3 DNA reads TGTGCCAGCAGTTTAGCCAAGCGGACTTACTACAATGAGCAGTTCTTC.

V and J are TRBV5-1 and TRBJ2-7; 14 bases match TRBD2. Germline-derived CDR1 and CDR2 are SGHRS and YFSETQ. V trimming: 4 bases; J trimming: 4 bases; junction bases outside the gene matches: 7. CDR3 length: 16 amino acids. CDR3 in amino acids: CASSSGTSGSLYEQYF. The CDR3 DNA is TGCGCCAGCAGCAGTGGGACTAGCGGGAGTTTATACGAGCAGTACTTC.

The chain has TRBV10-3 and TRBJ2-1, with 9 bases lining up with TRBD1. The CDR3 sequence is 15 residues long. V lost 10 bases and J lost 7; bases outside the gene matches: 14. The germline V gene encodes CDR1 ENHRY and CDR2 SYGVKD. CDR3 in DNA: TGTGCCAGCGGAACCGGACAGGGGCGGGTTAATGAGCAGTTCTTC. Translation: CASGTGQGRVNEQFF.

This rearrangement joins TRBV6-2 or TRBV6-3 to TRBJ2-7; D possibly corresponds to TRBD2 (5 bases). Germline V gives CDR1 MNHEY, CDR2 SVGEGT. With 5 bases removed from V and 9 bases from J, the gap between germline ends came to 17 bases. The CDR3 spans 13 residues. The CDR3 loop is CASSIWTGNGQYF. CDR3 bases: TGTGCCAGCAGTATCTGGACTGGAAACGGGCAGTACTTC.

V and J are TRBV24-1 and TRBJ2-1; 8 bases map to TRBD2. There are 16 residues in the CDR3. Germline CDR1 reads KGHDR; CDR2 reads SFDVKD. Trimming took 2 bases from V and 4 from J; bases not matched to a gene: 6. CDR3 sequence reads: CATSDSRAGVYNEQFF. CDR3 coding DNA: TGTGCCACCAGTGATTCTAGAGCGGGAGTTTACAATGAGCAGTTCTTC.

This chain uses TRBV19 with TRBJ2-7, with D perhaps matching TRBD1 (6 bases). This CDR3 contains 13 residues. Germline V gene sequence: CDR1 LNHDA, CDR2 SQIVND (reference sequence). V was shortened by 9 bases and J by 1 base, with 13 bases between the two germline ends. Written as DNA, the CDR3 is TGTGCCAGCTCCCGGGACATATCCTACGAGCAGTACTTC. Protein sequence: CASSRDISYEQYF.

V is TRBV5-1 and J is TRBJ1-4; tentative D call: TRBD1 (5 bases). CDR3 length: 15 residues. The germline V gene has CDR1 SGHRS and CDR2 YFSETQ. The V end was cut by 4 bases, the J end by 2 bases, with 12 bases between. The CDR3 nucleotides are TGCGCCAGCAGCCCTGGGGCGGTTACTAATGAAAAACTGTTTTTT. This gives the protein CASSPGAVTNEKLFF. Variable domain in full (rest from reference TRBV5-1 and TRBJ1-4): KAGVTQTPRYLIKTRGQQVTLSCSPISGHRSVSWYQQTPGQGLQFLFEYFSETQRNKGNFPGRFSGRQFSNSRSEMNVSTLELGDSALYLCASSPGAVTNEKLFFGSGTQLSVL.

The rearrangement links TRBV15 to TRBJ2-7; possibly TRBD2 for D (5 bases). The V end lost 2 bases, the J end lost 4 bases, and 9 bases lay between the germline ends. The CDR3 sequence is 13 residues long. Germline assignment: CDR1 LNHNV and CDR2 YYDKDF (reference sequence). The CDR3 nucleotides read TGTGCCACCAGCAGACCCCCGGGGTACGAGCAGTACTTC. Translated, it gives CATSRPPGYEQYF.

The V call is TRBV5-4, the J call TRBJ2-1; 12 bases are shared with TRBD2. Germline V gene data show CDR1 as SGHNT and CDR2 as YYREEE (reference sequence). CDR3 length equals 14 residues. Losses at the gene ends were 4 bases for V and 6 bases for J; bases not matched to a gene: 2. CDR3 sequence (DNA): TGTGCCAGCAGCCCGGGACTAGCGGGCAATGAGCAGTTCTTC. This codes for CASSPGLAGNEQFF.

This clone has a single count. The V and J genes are TRBV6-5 and TRBJ2-7; perhaps TRBD1 as D (5 bases). The CDR3 consists of 14 residues. The V gene lost 7 bases and the J gene lost 2 bases, with 15 bases spanning the gap. Looked up from germline, CDR1 is MNHEY and CDR2 is SVGAGI. CDR3 DNA: TGTGCCAGCATTCTGTCTGGGGCAGCCTACGAGCAGTACTTC. This translates into CASILSGAAYEQYF.